This TCR beta chain was obtained from a study of blood T cell repertoires in COVID-19. V was shortened by 6 bases and J by 1 base, with 10 bases between the two germline ends. Germline V gene data show CDR1 as MDHEN and CDR2 as SYDVKM. CDR3 length: 14 residues. As processed by the authors: How many nucleated cells were present was estimated from reference gene primer amplification. The data were produced by immunoSEQ multiplex PCR, yet TCRdb's version contains in-frame clones alone and is incomplete. The V and J calls and clone size were taken over from that table, and D and trimming were inferred from the DNA. The table lists a few hundred thousand clones, approximately 88% of them singletons.

The chain has TRBV28 and TRBJ1-5; a possible D gene is TRBD1 (5 bases). This TCR was recovered from a woman between 18 and 29 years old who had recovered from COVID-19. The sample consisted of PBMCs or T cells enriched from blood (not recorded which). The CDR3 DNA sequence: TGTGCCAGCAGCCGAGGACAAAGCAATCAGCCCCAGCATTTT. This gives the protein CASSRGQSNQPQHF.